A single sample gave rise to the 21 T cell receptor beta chains below, sequenced in a study of cytomegalovirus exposure and HLA in healthy donors. The PCR had 60 Vbeta and 13 Jbeta primers. Generated by immunoSEQ multiplex PCR, the TCRdb table keeps only in-frame clones and is missing some. The sample has some 65,000 clones, 71% seen once; the top ten hold 20% to 25%. Input material: PBMCs. These receptors were collected from a man aged 50 to 59 in good health and CMV-seropositive.

This chain links TRBV4-1 with TRBJ2-2; TRBD1 aligns across 9 bases. The CDR3 has 14 amino acids. The V and J ends lost 11 bases and 6 bases, in that order; junction bases with no gene match: 10. CDR1 MGHRA and CDR2 YSYEKL come from the germline V gene. The CDR3 here is CAVRDRDFSGELFF. In DNA form, the CDR3 reads TGCGCCGTAAGGGACAGGGATTTCTCCGGGGAGCTGTTTTTT.

The rearrangement links TRBV5-8 to TRBJ2-2; TRBD2 matches 9 bases. This CDR3 region has 15 residues. In germline, CDR1 is SGHTS, CDR2 YDEGEE. V was clipped by 5 bases and J by 5 bases; unmatched bases: 7. The CDR3 region is CASSYSGRGTGELFF. The DNA of the CDR3 is TGTGCCAGCAGTTATAGCGGGAGAGGAACCGGGGAGCTGTTTTTT. The variable domain in full, completed from reference TRBV5-8 and TRBJ2-2, reads EAGVTQSPTHLIKTRGQQATLRCSPISGHTSVYWYQQALGLGLQFLLWYDEGEERNRGNFPPRFSGRQFPNYSSELNVNALELEDSALYLCASSYSGRGTGELFFGEGSRLTVL.

The chain carries TRBV10-2 and TRBJ1-3; the match to TRBD1 covers 7 bases. Germline V gives CDR1 WSHSY, CDR2 SAAADI. V lost 6 bases to trimming and J lost 2 bases; unmatched junction nucleotides: 7. The CDR3 totals 15 residues. The CDR3 DNA is TGCGCCAGCAGAAGTCCAGGGGGTACTGGAAACACCATATATTTT. This codes for CASRSPGGTGNTIYF.

The V gene is TRBV27, the J gene TRBJ2-7; 8 bases are shared with TRBD1. CDR1 MNHEY and CDR2 SMNVEV come from the germline V gene (reference sequence). This CDR3 is built from 14 residues. After removal of 7 bases from V and 5 bases from J, the junction contained 10 bases not matched to a gene. CDR3 coding DNA: TGTGCCAGCATCCGACCCACAGGGGGTCACGAGCAGTACTTC. It encodes CASIRPTGGHEQYF.

In DNA form, the CDR3 reads TGTGCCAGCAGTCCTTCCTGGGGGGCCGGGGAGCTGTTTTTT. Encoded protein: CASSPSWGAGELFF. The gene calls are TRBV27 and TRBJ2-2, with D tentatively TRBD2 (6 bases). Germline V gives CDR1 MNHEY, CDR2 SMNVEV (reference sequence). This CDR3 contains 14 residues. The V end lost 5 bases, the J end lost 6 bases, and 13 bases lay between the germline ends.

This clone was counted only a few times. Since a far larger clone is one base different, this is likely a read error. The identical CDR3 is also encoded by other nucleotide sequences in the sample. This rearrangement joins TRBV10-2 to TRBJ2-4, with a possible D match to TRBD1 (5 bases). The CDR3 runs to 14 residues. V lost 3 bases and J lost 8, with 14 bases in between. Germline assignment: CDR1 WSHSY and CDR2 SAAADI. The CDR3 sequence is CASSEAWGPHIQYF. Written as DNA, the CDR3 is TGCGCCAGCAGTGAAGCGTGGGGCCCCCACATTCAGTACTTC.

The chain has TRBV12-5 and TRBJ2-4; perhaps TRBD1 as D (6 bases). From germline, CDR1 is LGHNT and CDR2 FRNRAP. Trimming left V 0 bases short and J 0 bases short, with 15 bases between. The CDR3 runs 18 residues. As DNA, the CDR3 is TGTGCTAGTGGTTTGGTTCTGCAGGGGATACTAGCCAAAAACATTCAGTACTTC. Protein sequence: CASGLVLQGILAKNIQYF.

This chain connects TRBV20-1 to TRBJ2-7, with D tentatively TRBD1 (5 bases). The germline V gene has CDR1 DFQATT and CDR2 SNEGSKA (reference sequence). V gave up 6 bases and J gave up 6 bases, with 12 bases separating them. This CDR3 is built from 11 residues. CDR3 coding DNA: TGCAGTGCCAGTCTAGGGGTCGAGCAGTACTTC. Translated: CSASLGVEQYF.

The chain has TRBV5-1 and TRBJ2-2; TRBD2 might be the D (6 bases). The CDR3 covers 14 residues. Looked up from germline, CDR1 is SGHRS and CDR2 is YFSETQ. V lost 4 bases, J lost 3 bases, and 10 bases lay in between. The CDR3 coding sequence is TGCGCCAGCAGCCGGGGCGGGGACACCGGGGAGCTGTTTTTT. It translates to CASSRGGDTGELFF.

This rearrangement joins TRBV27 to TRBJ1-1, with D unclear. In germline, CDR1 is MNHEY, CDR2 SMNVEV (reference sequence). The CDR3 runs to 15 residues. Trimming removed 4 bases at V and 2 bases at J, with 14 bases between. The DNA of the CDR3 is TGTGCCAGCAGTTCAGTGCCTGGACTAAACACTGAAGCTTTCTTT. The encoded protein is CASSSVPGLNTEAFF.

Here the CDR3 DNA reads TGTGCCAGCAACTTCGGGACTAGCGGCTACGAGCAGTACTTC. It specifies CASNFGTSGYEQYF. This chain links TRBV28 with TRBJ2-7; 11 bases are a match to TRBD2. V was pared by 7 bases and J by 3 bases, with 5 bases of the junction left unmatched. Germline loops: CDR1 MDHEN, CDR2 SYDVKM. This CDR3 is 14 amino acids long.

The chain links TRBV25-1 to TRBJ2-3; TRBD2 matches 12 bases. In germline, CDR1 is MGHDK, CDR2 SYGVNS. The CDR3 covers 17 residues. J gave up 5 bases and V 3 bases, and 9 bases lay outside the gene matches. CDR3 nucleotide sequence: TGTGCCAGCAGTGATCCAGTACCGGGACTAGCGGGAGATACGCAGTATTTT. This gives the protein CASSDPVPGLAGDTQYF.

This clone occurred a few times. This chain uses TRBV18 with TRBJ2-7, with 7 bases lining up with TRBD1. In germline, CDR1 is KGHSH, CDR2 LQKENI. The V segment lost 3 bases and the J segment 5 bases; nucleotides outside the gene matches: 10. The CDR3 length is 15 residues. This chain's CDR3 is CASSPIDRAPNEQYF. In DNA, the CDR3 is TGTGCCAGCTCACCTATTGACAGGGCCCCCAACGAGCAGTACTTC.

The rearrangement uses TRBV7-3 and TRBJ2-5; TRBD2 agrees at 7 bases. The junction had 9 bases not matched to a gene; V was cut back by 2 bases and J by 9 bases. CDR1 is SGHTA and CDR2 is FQGTGA in the germline V gene. The CDR3 length is 14 residues. CDR3 nucleotides: TGTGCCAGCAGCTTAGGGGCGGGAGAGTCGCCCCAGTACTTC. Translated: CASSLGAGESPQYF.

This clone was found a few times. The chain carries TRBV6-1 and TRBJ1-4; D not certain. The ends were cut back, 7 bases at V and 4 bases at J, with 10 bases in the middle. Germline V gene sequence: CDR1 MNHNS, CDR2 SASEGT. The CDR3 loop spans 13 amino acids. CDR3 protein: CASTEGFNEKLFF. CDR3 sequence (DNA): TGTGCCAGCACCGAGGGATTTAATGAAAAACTGTTTTTT.

The chain carries TRBV20-1 and TRBJ2-1; 8 bases are shared with TRBD2. Germline V lookup: CDR1 DFQATT, CDR2 SNEGSKA (reference sequence). The length of the CDR3 is 11 residues. The DNA for the CDR3 is TGCACCCCGGGAGGGATGCATGAGCAGTTCTTC. Translation gives CTPGGMHEQFF.

The V call is TRBV7-9, the J call TRBJ2-3, with 7 bases matching TRBD2. The V segment lost 5 bases and the J segment 1 base; nucleotides outside the gene matches: 9. The germline V gene encodes CDR1 SEHNR and CDR2 FQNEAQ (reference sequence). This CDR3 has 16 amino acids. The CDR3 bases are TGTGCCAGCAGCGCTCTGGGCGGGAGAGGCACAGATACGCAGTATTTT. Translated, it gives CASSALGGRGTDTQYF.

The rearrangement links TRBV5-1 to TRBJ2-3; 9 positions match TRBD2. The ends lost 2 bases at V and 2 bases at J; junction bases unmatched: 6. The CDR3 totals 16 residues. CDR1 and CDR2 from the germline V gene are SGHRS and YFSETQ. For the CDR3, the DNA is TGCGCCAGCAGCTTACGCGGGAGGGCGAACACAGATACGCAGTATTTT. Protein: CASSLRGRANTDTQYF.

The genes are TRBV5-1 and TRBJ1-3, with D perhaps matching TRBD1 (6 bases). CDR1 and CDR2 (germline): SGHRS, YFSETQ. With 4 bases removed from V and 1 base from J, the gap between germline ends came to 12 bases. The CDR3 sequence is 15 residues long. CDR3 sequence: CASSQHDRSGNTIYF. The DNA of the CDR3 is TGCGCCAGCAGCCAACACGACAGGTCTGGAAACACCATATATTTT.

The chain is built from TRBV4-3 and TRBJ2-3, with 12 bases matching TRBD1. This CDR3 has 16 residues. CDR1 is LGHNA and CDR2 is YSLEER in the germline V gene. The V segment lost 4 bases and the J segment 1 base; nucleotides outside the gene matches: 3. The CDR3 sequence: CASSPGQGAGTDTQYF. CDR3 coding DNA: TGCGCCAGCAGCCCGGGACAGGGGGCCGGCACAGATACGCAGTATTTT.

This chain joins TRBV6-1 and TRBJ1-3; no clear D. From germline, CDR1 is MNHNS and CDR2 SASEGT. CDR3 length: 14 amino acids. Between the trimmed V and J ends, which lost 5 bases and 0 bases, there was a span of 8 bases. The CDR3 DNA sequence: TGTGCCAGCAGTCCGGTTAGCTCTGGAAACACCATATATTTT. Its translation is CASSPVSSGNTIYF.